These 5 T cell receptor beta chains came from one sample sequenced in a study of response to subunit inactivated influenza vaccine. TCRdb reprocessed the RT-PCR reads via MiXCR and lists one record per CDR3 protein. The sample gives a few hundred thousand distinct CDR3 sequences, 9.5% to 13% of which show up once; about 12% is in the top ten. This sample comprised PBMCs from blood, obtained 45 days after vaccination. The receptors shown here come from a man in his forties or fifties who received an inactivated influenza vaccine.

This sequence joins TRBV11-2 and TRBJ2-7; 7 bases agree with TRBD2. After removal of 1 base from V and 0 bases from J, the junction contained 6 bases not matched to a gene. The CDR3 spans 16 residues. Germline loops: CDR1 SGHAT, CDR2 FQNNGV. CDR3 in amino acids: CASSLVLAVTSYEQYF. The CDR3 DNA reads TGTGCCAGCAGCTTAGTTCTAGCGGTGACCTCCTACGAGCAGTACTTC. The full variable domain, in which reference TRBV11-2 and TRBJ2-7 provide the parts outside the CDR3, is EAGVAQSPRYKIIEKRQSVAFWCNPISGHATLYWYQQILGQGPKLLIQFQNNGVVDDSQLPKDRFSAERLKGVDSTLKIQPAKLEDSAVYLCASSLVLAVTSYEQYFGPGTRLTVT.

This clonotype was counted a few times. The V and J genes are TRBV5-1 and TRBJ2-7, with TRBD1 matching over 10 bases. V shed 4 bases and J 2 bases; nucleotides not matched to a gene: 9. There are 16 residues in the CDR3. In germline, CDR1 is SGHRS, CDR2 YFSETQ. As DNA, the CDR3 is TGCGCCAGCAGCCCGCAGATAGGACAGGGGGCCTACGAGCAGTACTTC. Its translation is CASSPQIGQGAYEQYF.

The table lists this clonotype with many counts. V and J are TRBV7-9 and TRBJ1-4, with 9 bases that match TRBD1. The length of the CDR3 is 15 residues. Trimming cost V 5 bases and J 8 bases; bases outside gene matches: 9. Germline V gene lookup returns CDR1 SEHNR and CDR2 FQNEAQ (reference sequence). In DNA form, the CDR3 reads TGTGCCAGCAGCCCCTTGGGACAGGGCAAAGAAAAACTGTTTTTT. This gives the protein CASSPLGQGKEKLFF.

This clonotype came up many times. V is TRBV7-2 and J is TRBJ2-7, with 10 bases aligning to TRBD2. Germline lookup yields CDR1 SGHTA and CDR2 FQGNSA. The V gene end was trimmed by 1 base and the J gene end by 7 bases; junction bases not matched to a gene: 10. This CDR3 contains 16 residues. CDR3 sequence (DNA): TGTGCCAGCAGCTTAGGTCGGCTAGCGGGAGCGGGTGAGCAGTACTTC. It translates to CASSLGRLAGAGEQYF.

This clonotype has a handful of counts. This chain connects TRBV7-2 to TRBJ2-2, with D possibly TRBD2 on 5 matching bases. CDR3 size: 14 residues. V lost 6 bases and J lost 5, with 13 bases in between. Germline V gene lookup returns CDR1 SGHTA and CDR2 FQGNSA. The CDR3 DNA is TGTGCCAGCAGTTCGGCCCGGGGAACCGGGGAGCTGTTTTTT. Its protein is CASSSARGTGELFF.